The 25 T cell receptor beta chains below were found in one sample sequenced in a study of regulatory T cells in long-lasting Graves disease. Researchers made TCR beta libraries by using iRepertoire HTBI primers and running Arm-PCR on CDR3 regions. Using its own MiXCR run on the multiplex PCR reads, TCRdb lists one record per CDR3 protein. The sample lists approximately 390,000 distinct CDR3 sequences; 15% to 20% were seen once. Time point in this sample: newly diagnosed GD, antithyroid drugs for less than 3 months. The TCR library was made from RNA that had been extracted from PBMCs in TRIzol. The data also belong to a second study, concerning T cells in Graves' hyperthyroidism and ophthalmopathy.

The starting material was peripheral blood mononuclear cells (PBMCs), obtained at new diagnosis, from a patient treated with antithyroid drugs. Receptors originate from a woman under 30 with Graves disease.

The chain couples TRBV20-1 to TRBJ1-3; D unresolved. The V end lost 2 bases, the J end lost 1 base, and 3 bases lay between the germline ends. The CDR3 length is 12 residues. Germline V gene sequence: CDR1 DFQATT, CDR2 SNEGSKA (reference sequence). CDR3 sequence (DNA): TGCAGTGCTAGACTTTCTGGAAACACCATATATTTT. Its protein is CSARLSGNTIYF.

There are many counts of this clonotype. The chain joins TRBV9 to TRBJ2-7; D call uncertain. CDR1 SGDLS and CDR2 YYNGEE come from the germline V gene. CDR3 size: 17 residues. Trimming pared 0 bases from V and 0 bases from J, leaving 16 bases between. The CDR3 nucleotides are TGTGCCAGCAGCGTAGGGGCAGCTCTAGGCCTCTCCTACGAGCAGTACTTC. Translated: CASSVGAALGLSYEQYF.

This clonotype was observed at least ten times. This chain uses TRBV3-1 with TRBJ2-7; 8 bases map to TRBD2. CDR1 is LGHDT, CDR2 YNNKEL, per germline (reference sequence). Trimming cost V 3 bases and J 2 bases; bases outside gene matches: 3. There are 14 residues in the CDR3. The CDR3 DNA sequence: TGTGCCAGCAGCCATTTAGCGGGAACCTACGAGCAGTACTTC. Its protein product is CASSHLAGTYEQYF.

This clonotype appeared a few times. V gene TRBV27 combines with J gene TRBJ2-7, with D hard to call. V lost 2 bases and J lost 7, with 9 bases in between. Germline loops: CDR1 MNHEY, CDR2 SMNVEV (reference sequence). This CDR3 spans 12 amino acids. CDR3 loop: CASSLMGAEQYF. Here the CDR3 DNA reads TGTGCCAGCAGTTTAATGGGCGCGGAGCAGTACTTC.

Comments on this clonotype: A much larger clone differs by one base, so this may be a read error. The rearrangement joins TRBV18 to TRBJ2-1; the match to TRBD1 covers 10 bases. This CDR3 is 15 amino acids long. Germline CDR1 KGHSH, CDR2 LQKENI. Trimming cost V 6 bases and J 10 bases; bases outside gene matches: 12. CDR3 in amino acids: CASSSGTGDGYEQFF. DNA of the CDR3: TGTGCCAGCTCGTCCGGGACAGGGGATGGTTACGAGCAGTTCTTC. Variable domain in full (rest from reference TRBV18 and TRBJ2-1): NAGVMQNPRHLVRRRGQEARLRCSPMKGHSHVYWYRQLPEEGLKFMVYLQKENIIDESGMPKERFSAEFPKEGPSILRIQQVVRGDSAAYFCASSSGTGDGYEQFFGPGTRLTVL.

The CDR3 region is CASSIQGARGYYGYTF. CDR3 nucleotides: TGTGCCAGCAGTATACAGGGGGCGAGGGGGTACTATGGCTACACCTTC. This chain connects TRBV6-1 to TRBJ1-2; 9 bases agree with TRBD1. V trimming: 5 bases; J trimming: 3 bases; junction bases outside the gene matches: 10. Germline CDR1 is MNHNS and CDR2 is SASEGT. This CDR3 region has 16 residues.

This clonotype has just a few counts. The CDR3 region has the DNA TGTGCCAGCAGCGGAACCACCTACGAGCAGTACTTC. Translating it yields CASSGTTYEQYF. The chain joins TRBV7-6 to TRBJ2-7; D not resolved. Trimming stripped 5 bases from V and 2 bases from J, with 7 bases between. The CDR3 is 12 residues long. The germline V gene encodes CDR1 SGHVS and CDR2 FNYEAQ.

Note on this clonotype: A much larger clone lies one base from this, so it may be a read error. The chain uses TRBV18 and TRBJ2-5; 11 bases agree with TRBD2. The CDR3 totals 15 residues. CDR1 KGHSH and CDR2 LQKENI come from the germline V gene. Here the CDR3 DNA reads TGTGCCAGCTCCCCACTAGCGGGAGTCCCGGAGACCCAGTACTTC. Residues: CASSPLAGVPETQYF.

This clonotype was recorded at least ten times. This chain joins TRBV20-1 and TRBJ1-1; maybe TRBD1 (5 bases). The germline V and J ends were trimmed by 5 bases and 1 base, with 17 bases remaining between them. CDR1 is DFQATT, CDR2 SNEGSKA, per germline (reference sequence). The CDR3 is made up of 15 amino acids. CDR3 DNA sequence: TGCAGTGCTTGGGGGGGGAGGGGTCAGAACACTGAAGCTTTCTTT. Translation: CSAWGGRGQNTEAFF.

Worth noting for this clonotype: One base away lies a much larger clone, so this may be a sequencing read error. V gene TRBV7-8 combines with J gene TRBJ2-7; 7 positions match TRBD2. This CDR3 region has 15 residues. Germline V gene data show CDR1 as SGHVS and CDR2 as FQNEAQ. The CDR3, as DNA: TGTGCCAGCAGCCCTATGGGGCGGGGGACCTACGGGCAGTACTTC. Protein: CASSPMGRGTYGQYF.

V is TRBV27 and J is TRBJ2-6; TRBD2 matches 7 bases. This CDR3 contains 15 residues. Germline V gene data show CDR1 as MNHEY and CDR2 as SMNVEV (reference sequence). The J segment lost 2 bases and the V segment lost 8 bases, leaving 6 bases of the junction unmatched. CDR3 sequence (DNA): TGTGCCAGCCGCCCCGGGGGGACTGGGGCCAACGTCCTGACTTTC. This encodes CASRPGGTGANVLTF.

The chain couples TRBV11-2 to TRBJ2-2, with TRBD1 matching over 9 bases. J lost 6 bases, V lost 4 bases, and 6 bases had no gene match. The germline CDR1 and CDR2 sequences are SGHAT and FQNNGV. The CDR3 length is 15 residues. CDR3 bases: TGTGCCAGCAGCTCTCTGACAGGGGGGTCCGGGGAGCTGTTTTTT. Protein: CASSSLTGGSGELFF.

This clonotype was found many times. The genes are TRBV13 and TRBJ1-1, with a tentative D call TRBD1 (5 bases). CDR1 and CDR2 from the germline V gene are PRHDT and FYEKMQ (reference sequence). The V gene lost 2 bases and the J gene lost 1 base, with 8 bases spanning the gap. The CDR3 has 14 residues. The CDR3 coding sequence is TGTGCCAGCAGCTTAAAGGGACCGAACACTGAAGCTTTCTTT. Amino acids: CASSLKGPNTEAFF.

This clonotype was detected many times. J is TRBJ2-5 and V is TRBV5-5, with D possibly called TRBD1 or TRBD2 (6 bases each). The CDR3 has 16 residues. From germline, CDR1 is SGHKS and CDR2 YYEKEE (reference sequence). Trimming pared 2 bases from V and 2 bases from J, leaving 16 bases between. The CDR3 spells CASSFLAGEVQETQYF. CDR3 nucleotide sequence: TGTGCCAGCAGCTTCCTCGCAGGGGAGGTACAAGAGACCCAGTACTTC. The variable domain in full, completed from reference TRBV5-5 and TRBJ2-5, reads DAGVTQSPTHLIKTRGQQVTLRCSPISGHKSVSWYQQVLGQGPQFIFQYYEKEERGRGNFPDRFSARQFPNYSSELNVNALLLGDSALYLCASSFLAGEVQETQYFGPGTRLLVL.

This clonotype has a count of ten or more. V and J are TRBV5-1 and TRBJ2-7; 7 bases fit TRBD1. The J segment lost 2 bases and the V segment lost 4 bases, leaving 9 bases of the junction unmatched. Germline CDR1 and CDR2: SGHRS and YFSETQ. The CDR3 covers 15 residues. The CDR3 is CASSLTGDGAYEQYF. CDR3 sequence (DNA): TGCGCCAGCAGCCTTACAGGGGATGGAGCCTACGAGCAGTACTTC.

The chain combines TRBV29-1 with TRBJ2-1, with D unclear. Per the germline V gene, CDR1 is SQVTM and CDR2 is ANQGSEA. CDR3 length equals 12 residues. Between the trimmed V and J ends, which lost 3 bases and 4 bases, there was a span of 7 bases. The CDR3 is CSVERIYNEQFF. Written as DNA, the CDR3 is TGCAGCGTTGAGCGGATTTACAATGAGCAGTTCTTC.

This clonotype appeared many times. In nucleotides, the CDR3 is TGTGCCAGCAGCCTCACCCCGGGCCCGGCCTACGAGCAGTACTTC. It is translated as CASSLTPGPAYEQYF. The chain combines TRBV28 with TRBJ2-7; D uncertain. Germline-derived CDR1 and CDR2 are MDHEN and SYDVKM. V was shortened by 6 bases and J by 2 bases, with 17 bases between the two germline ends. The CDR3 runs 15 residues.

This clonotype showed up many times. J is TRBJ2-3 and V is TRBV3-1; no firm D call. CDR1 and CDR2 from the germline V gene are LGHDT and YNNKEL (reference sequence). There are 14 residues in the CDR3. V lost 1 base to trimming and J lost 2 bases, with 7 bases between them. The CDR3 is CASSQAVNTDTQYF. DNA for the CDR3: TGTGCCAGCAGCCAAGCGGTCAACACAGATACGCAGTATTTT.

As to this clonotype: A single base separates this from a much larger clone, so it may be a read error. The chain links TRBV20-1 to TRBJ2-3; weak D call: TRBD1 (6 bases). The CDR3 length is 19 residues. From germline, CDR1 is DFQATT and CDR2 SNEGSKA (reference sequence). CDR3 residues: CNAKPMLGASERDTDTQYF. Here the CDR3 DNA reads TGCAATGCAAAGCCGATGTTGGGGGCCAGTGAGAGAGACACAGATACGCAGTATTTT.

This clonotype came up many times. This chain joins TRBV2 and TRBJ1-5; D unclear. There are 13 residues in the CDR3. V gave up 7 bases and J gave up 4 bases, with 11 bases separating them. From germline, CDR1 is SNHLY and CDR2 FYNNEI. CDR3 region: CASTSDLNQPQHF. The CDR3 nucleotides read TGTGCCAGCACATCCGATCTGAATCAGCCCCAGCATTTT. Looking up the rest from reference TRBV2 and TRBJ1-5 gives the full variable domain: EPEVTQTPSHQVTQMGQEVILRCVPISNHLYFYWYRQILGQKVEFLVSFYNNEISEKSEIFDDQFSVERPDGSNFTLKIRSTKLEDSAMYFCASTSDLNQPQHFGDGTRLSIL.

Many counts were recorded for this clonotype. J is TRBJ1-1 and V is TRBV27; no clear D. V was pared by 4 bases and J by 3 bases, with 6 bases between. This CDR3 has 12 amino acids. The V gene's germline CDR1 is MNHEY and CDR2 SMNVEV (reference sequence). CDR3 sequence reads: CASSSGDTEAFF. Written as DNA, the CDR3 is TGTGCCAGCAGTTCCGGGGACACTGAAGCTTTCTTT.

This clonotype was seen repeatedly, ten times or more. The J gene is TRBJ2-1, the V gene TRBV20-1; 8 nucleotides agree with TRBD2. Per germline, CDR1 DFQATT and CDR2 SNEGSKA (reference sequence). V lost 2 bases, J lost 8 bases, and 11 bases stayed unmatched. The CDR3 totals 15 residues. The CDR3 loop is CSARTGTRVYDEQFF. CDR3 DNA sequence: TGCAGTGCTAGAACAGGGACTAGAGTTTACGATGAGCAGTTCTTC.

Of note for this clonotype: A read error is possible here, since a much larger clone lies one base away. V is TRBV3-1 and J is TRBJ1-2; D is ambiguous. The CDR3 loop spans 15 amino acids. CDR1 is LGHDT, CDR2 YNNKEL, per germline (reference sequence). CDR3 sequence reads: CTSSQNHGSQYGYTF. As DNA, the CDR3 is TGTACCAGCAGCCAGAATCACGGGAGTCAATATGGCTACACCTTC.

The sample holds many counts of this clonotype. J is TRBJ2-3 and V is TRBV7-3; 8 bases line up with TRBD2. Trimming at V came to 2 bases and at J to 2 bases, leaving 3 bases not matched to a gene. The CDR3 length is 15 residues. In germline, CDR1 is SGHTA, CDR2 FQGTGA. The CDR3 is CASSLAGGATDTQYF. CDR3 coding DNA: TGTGCCAGCAGCTTAGCGGGGGGTGCCACAGATACGCAGTATTTT.

Comment on this clonotype: A single base separates this from a much larger clone, so it may be a read error. This chain uses TRBV5-1 with TRBJ2-1; 8 bases fit TRBD1. The CDR3 covers 16 residues. Germline assignment: CDR1 SGHRS and CDR2 YFSETQ. In nucleotides, the CDR3 is TGCGCCAGCAGCTTTCGGACAGGGCAGGACTACAATGAGCAGCTCTTC. Its translation: CASSFRTGQDYNEQLF. Together with reference TRBV5-1 and TRBJ2-1, the CDR3 gives the full variable domain: KAGVTQTPRYLIKTRGQQVTLSCSPISGHRSVSWYQQTPGQGLQFLFEYFSETQRNKGNFPGRFSGRQFSNSRSEMNVSTLELGDSALYLCASSFRTGQDYNEQLFGPGTRLTVL.